The entry below gives a single T cell receptor beta chain sequence along with its context. PCR employed 60 Vbeta and 13 Jbeta primers. TCRdb keeps only in-frame clones here, not all; method: immunoSEQ multiplex PCR. The sample shows 120,000 or so clones, roughly 8.6% of them seen only once. The sample comes from a study of cytomegalovirus exposure and HLA in healthy donors. The CDR3 runs to 15 residues. In germline, CDR1 is MNHNS, CDR2 SASEGT. V was clipped by 7 bases and J by 0 bases, with 13 bases between them. The chain has TRBV6-1 and TRBJ2-1, with TRBD1 as a possible D gene (5 bases). The specimen sequenced was PBMCs. The source is a woman in her 40s in good health and CMV-seropositive. CDR3 bases: TGTGCCAGCACCCCTGGGGCCCTCTCCTACAATGAGCAGTTCTTC. As protein: CASTPGALSYNEQFF.